This TCR beta chain is from a study of T cells in Graves' hyperthyroidism and ophthalmopathy (dated by TCRdb to about 2019). Notes on the research overall: Peripheral blood samples were taken at the time of initial diagnosis, prior to any treatment. To identify distinguishing TCR V-J signatures, a discovery cohort of 90 to 100 patients was used, comprising some 45 with Graves' ophthalmopathy and around 57 with stable Graves' hyperthyroidism. Whether ophthalmopathy could be predicted prospectively was tested in an independent validation cohort made up of 18 to 20 hyperthyroidism patients plus 17 patients who later progressed to ophthalmopathy. The roughly 99 discovery patients were divided at random into training and test sets in a 7:3 ratio. The study also compared thyroid tissue and blood T-cell repertoires from roughly 6 Graves' hyperthyroidism patients. Once sampling was done, hyperthyroidism patients were given methimazole at a starting dose of 30 mg daily, whereas ophthalmopathy patients were given high-dose intravenous methylprednisolone. The paper describes TCR Vbeta CDR3 sequencing of more than 120 peripheral blood samples, made up of roughly 40 ophthalmopathy patients, around 78 hyperthyroidism patients and roughly 17 progressor patients. Overall results and qualifications from the work: Most expanded thyroid clonotypes (frequency above 0.001) were also detected in blood, suggesting blood repertoires may reflect thyroid immune responses. A model built on a 13 V-J signature distinguished ophthalmopathy from stable hyperthyroidism, reaching about 88% sensitivity and around 81% specificity in cross-validation and 80%/75% in testing. No statistical method was used to fix the sample size in advance, and group allocation was not hidden from the investigators. During validation, the model predicted progression to ophthalmopathy a median of approximately 6.5 months ahead of onset, with more than 55% sensitivity and 72% to 85% specificity.

TCR beta CDR3 regions were amplified from RNA transcripts. A first-round RT-PCR of the TCR CDR3 used the HTBI primer set with the Qiagen OneStep RT-PCR kit. The libraries were constructed in a second round of multiplex PCR and then size-selected and purified. Libraries were sequenced paired-end with 100 bp reads on an Illumina HiSeq2000. The paper's processing steps were these. SOAPnuke was used to process the raw data, with reads discarded if the reads contained adapters or uncalled bases, had a mean Phred below 15, or lacked an exact constant-primer or identifier match. High-quality paired reads were merged with COPE v1.2.5, and unique nucleotide sequences were defined as clonotypes. MiTCR v1.1 was used to align clonotypes to the IMGT TRBV, TRBD and TRBJ reference segments. Analysis was restricted to V-J combinations with a frequency above 0.0001, which covered roughly 99% of repertoires. The TCS score was defined as the ratio of F50 (clonal expansion) to E x V (chaos), calculated using BLOSUM62-based TCRdist between CDR3 peptides within each V-J. Welch's t-statistics and random forest reduced roughly 500 V-J features to roughly 13, which were used in a naive Bayes classifier (R e1071). TCRdb passed the public sequencing reads through fastp at Q25 and MiXCR, retaining productive beta sequences. Identical CDR3 protein sequences are pooled into one entry, listed with their most common genes and DNA. The V and J calls, along with clone size, are taken from TCRdb and not from the paper's own processing. Counted in this sample were a few hundred thousand distinct CDR3 sequences; over 15% of them appeared once. The ten largest clones take up roughly a sixth of the sample.

With respect to this clonotype: It lacks a known antigen. No base-level quality is on record; no much larger clone is a single base apart.

CDR1 is given as SGHDN and CDR2 as FVKESK, both from the germline V gene. The CDR3 has 16 amino acids, counting the end cysteine and phenylalanine. Only the CDR3 region is kept as DNA, spanning 48 bases read in frame from base 1. V is shortened by 0 bases, J by 1 base, and the region joining them spans 10 bases. In the ophthalmopathy patients, disease was moderately to severely active, with a Clinical Activity Score of 3 or more, a NOSPECS grade of 4 or more, and a duration of less than 3 months. Any patient with an uncontrolled infection, another autoimmune disease, pregnancy or lactation was excluded. Diagnoses were established on the basis of clinical symptoms, serum thyroxine and TRAb, thyroid ultrasound, and orbital computed tomography. Ficoll-Paque density gradient centrifugation was used to isolate PBMCs from approximately 10 ml of fresh peripheral blood. Total RNA was extracted using Trizol reagent, and RNA quality was assessed on an Agilent 2100 Bioanalyzer.

In this chain, TRBV14 is recombined with TRBJ2-1, with the D gene not clear enough to name. Material for sequencing was blood. The receptor was isolated from a woman between 18 and 29 years old with Graves' ophthalmopathy. The nucleotide sequence is given as TGTGCCAGCAGCCAAGAAGGGTGGAATTCCTACAATGAGCAGTTCTTC. It translates to CASSQEGWNSYNEQFF.